This T cell receptor beta chain is from a study of breast tumors, draining lymph nodes, adjacent tissues. The lymph nodes were axillary draining lymph nodes from breast cancer patients. CDR1 and CDR2 (germline): LGHNA, YNFKEQ. The CDR3 extends over 14 amino acids. As for this clonotype: Its antigen is unidentified. An end of the junction does not agree with germline; a read error may underlie this.

TCRdb analysed the multiplex PCR reads with MiXCR anew, one entry per CDR3 protein. This table holds under 250,000 distinct CDR3 sequences, 32% found once. General study results and limits: Tumor repertoires ranked between lymph nodes and nontumor tissue in diversity, with V and J gene preferences. Most tumor T cells seemingly derive from lymph node, then expand in tumor. Tumor T cell lymph node origin was a supported hypothesis, not proven.

The receptor's source is a female donor with breast cancer. Some clones in this sample may be carry-over from other donors' samples. The sequenced sample was axillary lymph node tissue. The chain has TRBV4-2 and TRBJ1-1, with D tentatively TRBD1 (5 bases). CDR3 protein: CASSQAGTNTEAVF. CDR3 DNA: TGTGCCAGCAGCCAAGCCGGGACGAACACTGAAGCTGTCTTT.